This T cell receptor beta chain emerged from a study of blood T cell repertoires in COVID-19. Study context: Donors in the United States, Italy and Spain gave samples during acute or convalescent COVID-19. PBMCs, B-cell-depleted T cells, or T cells provided the cDNA or gDNA that made up the material.

CDR1 LGHNT and CDR2 FRNRAP come from the germline V gene. This CDR3 contains 11 residues. V was trimmed by 1 base and J by 8 bases, leaving 5 bases between them. As handled by the study authors: Estimated nucleated cell counts came from reference gene primer amplification. The data were produced by immunoSEQ multiplex PCR, yet TCRdb's version contains in-frame clones alone and is incomplete. Clone size and V and J calls were adopted from that table, with D and trimming inferred from the DNA. The data show over 200,000 clones, approximately 90% seen once. Seattle-derived patients entered the study during active infection and were followed longitudinally.

The receptor's source is a man aged 30 to 45 with COVID-19, enrolled during active disease. This chain links TRBV12-5 with TRBJ1-2; D gene uncertain. The sequenced sample was peripheral blood. The CDR3 nucleotides are TGTGCTAGTGGTTTGGGAGGAGGCTACACCTTC. Translating gives CASGLGGGYTF.